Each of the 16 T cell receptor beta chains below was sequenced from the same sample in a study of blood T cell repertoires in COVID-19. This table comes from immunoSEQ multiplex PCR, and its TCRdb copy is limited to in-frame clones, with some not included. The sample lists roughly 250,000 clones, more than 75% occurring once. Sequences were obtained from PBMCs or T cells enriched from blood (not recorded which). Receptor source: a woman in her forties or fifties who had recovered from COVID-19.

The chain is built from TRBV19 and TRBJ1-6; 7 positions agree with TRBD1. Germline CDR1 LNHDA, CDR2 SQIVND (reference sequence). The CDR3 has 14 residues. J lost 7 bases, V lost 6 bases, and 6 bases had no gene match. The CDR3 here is CASRTGQINSPLHF. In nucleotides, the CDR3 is TGTGCCAGTAGAACGGGACAGATAAATTCACCCCTCCACTTT.

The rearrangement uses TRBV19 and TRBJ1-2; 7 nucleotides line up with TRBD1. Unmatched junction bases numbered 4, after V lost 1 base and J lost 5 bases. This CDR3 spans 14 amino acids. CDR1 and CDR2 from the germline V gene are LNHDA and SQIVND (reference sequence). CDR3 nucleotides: TGTGCCAGTAGTATAGCCCCACAGGGGTATGGCTACACCTTC. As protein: CASSIAPQGYGYTF.

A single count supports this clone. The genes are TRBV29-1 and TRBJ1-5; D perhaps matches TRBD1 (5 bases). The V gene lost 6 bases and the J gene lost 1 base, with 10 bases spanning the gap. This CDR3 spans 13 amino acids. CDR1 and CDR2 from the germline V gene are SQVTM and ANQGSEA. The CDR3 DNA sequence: TGCAGCGTACAGGCCCGGAGCAATCAGCCCCAGCATTTT. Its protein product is CSVQARSNQPQHF.

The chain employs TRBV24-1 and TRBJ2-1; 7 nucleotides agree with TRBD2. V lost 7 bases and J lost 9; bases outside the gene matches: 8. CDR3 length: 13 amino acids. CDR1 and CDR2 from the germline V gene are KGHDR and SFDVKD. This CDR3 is CATRTPGGGEQFF. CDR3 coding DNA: TGTGCCACCAGAACCCCGGGCGGGGGTGAGCAGTTCTTC.

The chain's CDR3 is CASSSPGQAFGYTF. The DNA for the CDR3 is TGTGCCAGCAGTTCTCCGGGACAGGCCTTTGGCTACACCTTC. The J gene is TRBJ1-2, the V gene TRBV5-4; 8 nucleotides align to TRBD1. V lost 5 bases to trimming and J lost 7 bases; unmatched junction nucleotides: 10. CDR1 is SGHNT, CDR2 YYREEE, per germline (reference sequence). The CDR3 spans 14 residues.

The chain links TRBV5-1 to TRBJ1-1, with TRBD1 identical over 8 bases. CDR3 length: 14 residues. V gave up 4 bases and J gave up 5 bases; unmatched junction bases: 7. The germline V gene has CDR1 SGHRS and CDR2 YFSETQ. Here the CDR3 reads CASSEGQVVTEAFF. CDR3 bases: TGCGCCAGCAGCGAGGGACAGGTCGTTACTGAAGCTTTCTTT.

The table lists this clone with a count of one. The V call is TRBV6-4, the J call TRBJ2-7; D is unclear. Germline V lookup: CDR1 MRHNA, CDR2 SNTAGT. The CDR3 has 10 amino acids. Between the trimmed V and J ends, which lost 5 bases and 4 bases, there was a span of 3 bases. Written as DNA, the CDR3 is TGTGCCAGCAGTCTATACGAGCAGTACTTC. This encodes CASSLYEQYF.

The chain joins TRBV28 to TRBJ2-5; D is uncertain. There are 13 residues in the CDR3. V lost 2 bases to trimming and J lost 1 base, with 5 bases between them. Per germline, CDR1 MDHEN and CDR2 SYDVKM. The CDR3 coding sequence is TGTGCCAGCAGTTTAGGCACCCAAGAGACCCAGTACTTC. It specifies CASSLGTQETQYF.

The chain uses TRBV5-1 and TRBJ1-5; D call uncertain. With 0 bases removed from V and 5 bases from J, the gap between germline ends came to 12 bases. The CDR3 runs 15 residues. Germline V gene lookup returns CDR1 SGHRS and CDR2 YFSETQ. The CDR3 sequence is CASSLVAGRDQPQHF. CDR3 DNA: TGCGCCAGCAGCTTGGTAGCCGGGAGGGATCAGCCCCAGCATTTT.

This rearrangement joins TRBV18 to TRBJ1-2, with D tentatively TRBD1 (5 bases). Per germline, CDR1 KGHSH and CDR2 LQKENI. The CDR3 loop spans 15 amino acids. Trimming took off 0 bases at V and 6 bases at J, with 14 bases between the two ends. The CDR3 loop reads CASSPPAGLRDGYTF. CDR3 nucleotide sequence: TGTGCCAGCTCACCACCGGCCGGGCTCAGGGATGGCTACACCTTC.

CDR3 region: CASRVGADQPQHF. In DNA, the CDR3 is TGTGCCAGCAGGGTGGGGGCAGATCAGCCCCAGCATTTT. The rearrangement joins TRBV27 to TRBJ1-5, with D possibly matching TRBD1 (6 bases). CDR1 and CDR2 (germline): MNHEY, SMNVEV (reference sequence). Trimming shortened V by 6 bases and J by 5 bases, and 11 bases separated the two germline ends. CDR3 length: 13 amino acids.

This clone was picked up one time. The CDR3 bases are TGTGCCAGCAGCCTCCTAGCGGGAGCCTACAATGAGCAGTTCTTC. Translation gives CASSLLAGAYNEQFF. The J gene is TRBJ2-1, the V gene TRBV3-1 (or the pseudogene TRBV3-2), with 10 nucleotides matching TRBD2. V trimming: 4 bases; J trimming: 2 bases; junction bases outside the gene matches: 2. The CDR3 totals 15 residues. The V gene's germline CDR1 is LGHDT and CDR2 YNNKEL (reference sequence).

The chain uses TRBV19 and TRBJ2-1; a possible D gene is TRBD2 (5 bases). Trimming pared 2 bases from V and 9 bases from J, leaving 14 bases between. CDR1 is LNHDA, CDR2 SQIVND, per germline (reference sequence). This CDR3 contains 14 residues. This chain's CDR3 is CASSILLGVGEQFF. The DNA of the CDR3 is TGTGCCAGTAGTATACTGCTCGGGGTGGGTGAGCAGTTCTTC.

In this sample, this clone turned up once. The CDR3 sequence: CASIPIRDRVFGNQPQHF. The CDR3 DNA sequence: TGTGCCAGCATCCCGATTAGAGACAGGGTATTCGGCAATCAGCCCCAGCATTTT. The V call is TRBV28, the J call TRBJ1-5, with 7 nucleotides matching TRBD1. CDR3 length: 18 residues. The V and J ends lost 7 bases and 2 bases, in that order; junction bases with no gene match: 17. Germline V gene data show CDR1 as MDHEN and CDR2 as SYDVKM.

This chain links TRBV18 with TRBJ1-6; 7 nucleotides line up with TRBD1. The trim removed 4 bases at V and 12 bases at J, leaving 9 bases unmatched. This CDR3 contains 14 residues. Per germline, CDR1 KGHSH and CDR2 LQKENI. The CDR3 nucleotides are TGTGCCAGCTCACTGGACAGGCCCCTAGGACCCCTCCACTTT. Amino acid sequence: CASSLDRPLGPLHF.

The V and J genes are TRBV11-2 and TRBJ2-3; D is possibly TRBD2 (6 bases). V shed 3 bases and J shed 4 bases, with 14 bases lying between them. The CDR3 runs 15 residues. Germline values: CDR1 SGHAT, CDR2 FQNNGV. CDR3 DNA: TGTGCCAGCAGCTTCACCGGGACTCGAGCAGATACGCAGTATTTT. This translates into CASSFTGTRADTQYF.